This TCR beta chain was recorded in a study of siplizumab effects on memory and regulatory T cells. The CDR3 sequence is 13 residues long. Germline loops: CDR1 MNHNY, CDR2 SVGAGI (reference sequence). V was pared by 4 bases and J by 4 bases, with 2 bases of the junction left unmatched. This clone was seen only once. Assay: immunoSEQ multiplex PCR; the TCRdb copy retains only in-frame clones and omits some. Of some 100,000 clones listed, nearly 95% are singletons. This TCR derives from a human donor in good health. The V and J genes are TRBV6-6 and TRBJ1-2, with 8 bases identical to TRBD1. The sequenced material came from non-Treg CD4+ T cells sorted from blood. The CDR3 protein is CASSLGTGYGYTF. CDR3 bases: TGTGCCAGCAGTTTAGGGACAGGCTATGGCTACACCTTC.